This T cell receptor (beta chain) is from a study of yellow fever vaccine responses in identical twins. Study-wide results and limits: A vaccine T cell response that seemed partly convergent and partly personalized was reported in twins.

The CDR3 consists of 17 residues. The germline gives CDR1 SGHAT, CDR2 FQDESV (reference sequence). The ends were cut back, 5 bases at V and 1 base at J, with 19 bases in the middle. One entry per CDR3 protein, called by TCRdb with MiXCR from the RT-PCR reads. The table has some 1,700 distinct CDR3 sequences, about 87% seen once. As regards this clonotype: The antigen is unknown.

The V and J genes are TRBV11-1 and TRBJ2-3, with D possibly being TRBD2 (6 bases). The receptor was isolated from a woman under 30 who received the yellow fever vaccine. The sample in question was T cells from blood (PBMCs), unsorted or a sorted subset (not recorded which), obtained before or after yellow fever vaccination (not recorded which). CDR3 sequence reads: CASSAYPRDSGTDTQYF. The CDR3 DNA sequence: TGTGCCAGCAGCGCATACCCCCGGGACTCCGGCACAGATACGCAGTATTTT. The whole variable domain, filled in from reference TRBV11-1 and TRBJ2-3, reads EAEVAQSPRYKITEKSQAVAFWCDPISGHATLYWYRQILGQGPELLVQFQDESVVDDSQLPKDRFSAERLKGVDSTLKIQPAELGDSAMYLCASSAYPRDSGTDTQYFGPGTRLTVL.